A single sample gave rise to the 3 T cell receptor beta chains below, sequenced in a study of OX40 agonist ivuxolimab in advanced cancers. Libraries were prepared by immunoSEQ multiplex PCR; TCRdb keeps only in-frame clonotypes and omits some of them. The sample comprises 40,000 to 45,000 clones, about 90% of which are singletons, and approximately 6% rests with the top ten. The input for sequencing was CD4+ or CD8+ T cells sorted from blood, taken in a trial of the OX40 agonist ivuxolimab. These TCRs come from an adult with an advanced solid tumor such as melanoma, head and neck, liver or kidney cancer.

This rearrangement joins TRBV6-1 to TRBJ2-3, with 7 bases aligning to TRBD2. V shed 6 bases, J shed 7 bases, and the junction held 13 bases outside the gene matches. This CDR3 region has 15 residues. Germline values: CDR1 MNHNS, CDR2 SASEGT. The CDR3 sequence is CASSATSPGANTQYF. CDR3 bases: TGTGCCAGCAGCGCGACTAGCCCTGGGGCAAATACGCAGTATTTT.

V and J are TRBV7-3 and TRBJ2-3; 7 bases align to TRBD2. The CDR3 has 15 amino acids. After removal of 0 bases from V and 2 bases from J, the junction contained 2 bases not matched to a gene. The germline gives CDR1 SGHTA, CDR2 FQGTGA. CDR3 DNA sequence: TGTGCCAGCAGCTTAACGAGCGGGGACACAGATACGCAGTATTTT. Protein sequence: CASSLTSGDTDTQYF.

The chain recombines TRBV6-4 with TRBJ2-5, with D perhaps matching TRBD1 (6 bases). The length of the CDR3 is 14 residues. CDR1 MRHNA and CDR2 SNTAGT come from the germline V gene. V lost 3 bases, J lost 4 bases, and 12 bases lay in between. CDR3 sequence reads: CASSEQRGTETQYF. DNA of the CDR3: TGTGCCAGCAGTGAGCAGAGGGGGACAGAGACCCAGTACTTC.